The rows below give T cell receptor beta chains drawn from one sample of a study of beta chain features in type 1 diabetes. Using immunoSEQ multiplex PCR, the repertoire was profiled, and TCRdb retains in-frame clones only, with some absent. Here the sample spans fewer than 350,000 clones, around 20% being singletons. The sequencing sample was made of naive CD4+ T cells from blood. These receptors were collected from a woman aged 18-35 years in good health. Each CDR3 is given with its conserved first and last residue. Fields, in order: D gene, V gene, J gene, clone size, CDR3 DNA, CDR3 protein. A D gene is named only where the DNA matches it firmly. A clone size is listed for some rows: how often the clone was seen (once, few, many), or a class if it is expanded.

TRBD1,TRBV30,TRBJ2-7,-,TGTGCCTCGGCTAGACAGGGGTTTTACGAGCAGTACTTC,CASARQGFYEQYF
TRBD1,TRBV15,TRBJ2-7,-,TGTGCCACCAGCAGAGTGCGGACAGGGGATTCGACCTACGAGCAGTACTTC,CATSRVRTGDSTYEQYF
-,TRBV30,TRBJ1-5,few,TGTGCCTGGAGTCCACTCGATAGCAATCAGCCCCAGCATTTT,CAWSPLDSNQPQHF
-,TRBV4-2,TRBJ2-7,-,TGTGCCAGCAGCCAAGAGAGGGGGTCCTACGAGCAGTACTTC,CASSQERGSYEQYF
-,TRBV29-1,TRBJ1-2,few,TGCAGCGTTCACCCATTGACAGTTAACTATGGCTACACCTTC,CSVHPLTVNYGYTF
TRBD1,TRBV2,TRBJ2-1,-,TGTGCCAGCAGGGGGGACAGCAATGAGCAGTTCTTC,CASRGDSNEQFF
TRBD2,TRBV11-2,TRBJ2-5,-,TGTGCCAGCAGCCTAGCGGGATCAGAGACCCAGTACTTC,CASSLAGSETQYF
-,TRBV7-9,TRBJ2-5,few,TGTGCCAGCAGCTTATCACTAGGTCAAGAGACCCAGTACTTC,CASSLSLGQETQYF
-,TRBV6-5,TRBJ1-1,-,TGTGCCAGCAGTCAATACACTGAAGCTTTCTTT,CASSQYTEAFF
TRBD1,TRBV5-1,TRBJ1-2,-,TGCGCCAGCAGTCCGGACAGGGGGCATGGCTACACCTTC,CASSPDRGHGYTF
-,TRBV6-6,TRBJ1-2,few,TGTGCCAGCAGTTATGATGTCGGTAGGGGCGGCTACACCTTC,CASSYDVGRGGYTF
-,TRBV6-5,TRBJ2-5,few,TGTGCCAGCAGTTCCGATACTCAAGAGACCCAGTACTTC,CASSSDTQETQYF
TRBD1,TRBV2,TRBJ2-6,-,TGTGCCACCTCACCGGGACAGAGCTCTGGGGCCAACGTCCTGACTTTC,CATSPGQSSGANVLTF
-,TRBV5-4,TRBJ1-3,-,TGTGCCAGCAGCTTGTCGGGTACTGGAAACACCATATATTTT,CASSLSGTGNTIYF
TRBD1,TRBV29-1,TRBJ2-2,-,TGCAGCGTTGAGGACAGGGCTAATGGGGAGCTGTTTTTT,CSVEDRANGELFF
-,TRBV19,TRBJ2-5,few,TGTGCCAGTAGTATCCGAGATCAAGAGACCCAGTACTTC,CASSIRDQETQYF